The sequence of this T cell receptor beta chain was determined in a study of vaccination effects on CD4 cells after COVID-19. Whole-study context: Each participant received a vaccine that was either BNT162b2 or mRNA-1273, given as two doses. Study-wide results and limits: Infection- and vaccine-induced clones contracted markedly late after vaccination.

Assay used: immunoSEQ multiplex PCR; TCRdb lists only in-frame clones, some missing. The sample lists just under 45,000 clones; around 81% were seen once. As regards this clone: Antigen unknown.

Antigen-specific CD4+ T cells were first expanded with viral peptide pools by the ViraFEST assay and only then sequenced. Following culture for ten to eleven days, CD4+ T cells were isolated. Each vaccine recipient was nucleocapsid antibody negative and had no prior SARS-CoV-2 infection. Supplemented with roughly 9.6 IU/ml IL-2 and roughly 10 ug/ml peptides, some 2 million PBMC per well were kept in culture. Cultures had half their medium replaced with IL-2 medium on days 3 and 7. V lost 3 bases, J lost 0 bases, and 21 bases lay in between. Germline V lookup: CDR1 GTSNPN, CDR2 SVGIG (reference sequence). The length of the CDR3 is 18 residues.

This sample comprised CD4+ T cells from PBMCs cultured with SARS-CoV-2 spike peptides, obtained before COVID-19 vaccination. The origin of this receptor is a human donor who received a COVID-19 vaccine. V is TRBV30 and J is TRBJ1-3; no clear D. The CDR3 spells CAWRLAGFGRSSGNTIYF. CDR3 nucleotide sequence: TGTGCCTGGAGACTCGCGGGGTTTGGGCGAAGCTCTGGAAACACCATATATTTT.